These T cell receptor beta chains were read from a single sample in a study of pediatric ulcerative colitis. TCRdb's copy holds only in-frame clones and misses some; the assay was immunoSEQ multiplex PCR. Of approximately 40,000 clones detected, around 75% appear once; the ten largest clones hold less than 10%. The sequencing sample was made of gut tissue. The source of these receptors is a boy aged 10-17 years with severe ulcerative colitis. The CDR3 runs from the conserved cysteine through the conserved F or W. A D gene is named only where the DNA matches it firmly. Size tells how often a clone was seen (once, few, many) or the class of an expanded clone, and some rows leave it out.

D	J	V	size	DNA	CDR3
.	TRBJ2-6	TRBV10-2	.	TGCGCCAGCAGTGAGGGTCACTTGAGCTCTGGGGCCAACGTCCTGACTTTC	CASSEGHLSSGANVLTF
.	TRBJ2-7	TRBV5-6	few	TGTGCCAGCACCGAGATGGGACCGAACTACGAGCAGTACTTC	CASTEMGPNYEQYF
.	TRBJ2-5	TRBV6-1	.	TGTGCCAGCAGTGAGTGGAGGGGGCGGGGGACCCAGTACTTC	CASSEWRGRGTQYF
TRBD1	TRBJ2-3	TRBV19	.	TGTGCCAGTACCTCGGACAGGACCCTCACAGATACGCAGTATTTT	CASTSDRTLTDTQYF
.	TRBJ2-5	TRBV29-1	.	TGCAGCGTTGAAGGGTCTACAGGGAGAGAGACCCAGTACTTC	CSVEGSTGRETQYF
.	TRBJ1-5	TRBV4-1	.	TGCGCCAGCAGCCGCCAGACAGTAGATCAGCCCCAGCATTTT	CASSRQTVDQPQHF
.	TRBJ1-1	TRBV11-2	.	TGTGCCAGCAGCTTAGCGCTGGGCAACACTGAAGCTTTCTTT	CASSLALGNTEAFF
TRBD1	TRBJ1-2	TRBV18	.	TGTGCCAGCTCACCTGGACAGGGTCCCTATGGCTACACCTTC	CASSPGQGPYGYTF
.	TRBJ2-7	TRBV9	.	TGTGCCAGCAGCTTAGAGTGGGGGAGCCCAGCCTACGAGCAGTACTTC	CASSLEWGSPAYEQYF
.	TRBJ1-1	TRBV5-1	.	TGCGCCAGCAGCCAATCACAGGTTTGGCAACAGAACACTGAAGCTTTCTTT	CASSQSQVWQQNTEAFF
TRBD1	TRBJ2-7	TRBV4-2	.	TGTGCCAGCAGCCAAGTAGGGACAGGGGGCGCTTCCTACGAGCAGTACTTC	CASSQVGTGGASYEQYF
.	TRBJ2-3	TRBV5-1	few	TGCGCCAGCAGCTTGGTGGAGGGGACAGATACGCAGTATTTT	CASSLVEGTDTQYF
.	TRBJ2-7	TRBV27	.	TGTGCCAGCAGTTTATCCGCACCTTACTACGAGCAGTACTTC	CASSLSAPYYEQYF
.	TRBJ1-5	TRBV6-5	.	TGTGCCAGCAGTTCCCAGAGAAATCAGCCCCAGCATTTT	CASSSQRNQPQHF
.	TRBJ2-7	TRBV9	.	TGTGCCAGCAGCGAAGAGGGGGATTCCTACGAGCAGTACTTC	CASSEEGDSYEQYF
.	TRBJ1-5	TRBV19	few	.	CASTSDRLNQPQHF
.	TRBJ2-4	TRBV2	once	TGTGCCAGCAGTGATCCGGGCAGGACAAAAAACATTCAGTACTTC	CASSDPGRTKNIQYF
TRBD1	TRBJ1-1	TRBV19	few	TGTGCCAGTAGTATACGACGAGGGGGCAACACTGAAGCTTTCTTT	CASSIRRGGNTEAFF
.	TRBJ1-1	TRBV6-5	.	TGTGCCATCCGCGGGGGCCTCGGCATGAACACTGAAGCTTTCTTT	CAIRGGLGMNTEAFF
.	TRBJ1-2	TRBV5-5	.	TGTGCCAGCAGTTTTGTCACTGAAATCGATGGCTACACCTTC	CASSFVTEIDGYTF
.	TRBJ1-2	TRBV4-1	few	TGCGCCAGCAGCCAAGATAGGACAGTCTCACATGGCTACACCTTC	CASSQDRTVSHGYTF
.	TRBJ1-4	TRBV5-1	once	TGCGCCAGCAGCTTGGGCCGACTGGGGACTAATGAAAAACTGTTTTTT	CASSLGRLGTNEKLFF
TRBD2	TRBJ2-3	TRBV10-2	once	TGCGCCAGCACTGATGGACTAGCAGATACGCAGTATTTT	CASTDGLADTQYF
.	TRBJ1-1	TRBV6-5	few	TGTGCCAGCAGCCGGGGGGGTGAGACCACTGAAGCTTTCTTT	CASSRGGETTEAFF
.	TRBJ1-2	TRBV5-5	.	TGTGCCAGCAGCTTAACAGCCCATATGGGCTATGGCTACACCTTC	CASSLTAHMGYGYTF
TRBD2	TRBJ2-1	TRBV5-6	.	TGTGCCAGCAGACTAGCGGGGGGAGACTACAATGAGCAGTTCTTC	CASRLAGGDYNEQFF
.	TRBJ1-3	TRBV2	once	TGTGCCAGCAGTGGGGATTTCCGCTCTGGAAACACCATATATTTT	CASSGDFRSGNTIYF
TRBD2	TRBJ2-1	TRBV28	once	TGTGCCAGCAGTTTAACCCCTCTAGCGGGGGGGGACAATGAGCAGTTCTTC	CASSLTPLAGGDNEQFF
.	TRBJ1-1	TRBV25-1	.	TGTGCCAGCAGCTCAAGGGATAGGAGAGCTTTCTTT	CASSSRDRRAFF
TRBD1	TRBJ1-3	TRBV5-6	.	TGTGCCAGCAGCTATGGGCCACAGGACAGGGGGTCTGGAAACACCATATATTTT	CASSYGPQDRGSGNTIYF
.	TRBJ1-1	TRBV2	.	TGTGCCAGCAGCCGGGACCGAACCATGAACACTGAAGCTTTCTTT	CASSRDRTMNTEAFF
.	TRBJ1-4	TRBV7-9	.	TGTGCCAGCAGAACCGGGATCTCGAGTGAAAAACTGTTTTTT	CASRTGISSEKLFF
TRBD2	TRBJ2-7	TRBV28	.	TGTGCCAGCTCCTTAGCACTAGCGGGGGGGCGACCCTACGAGCAGTACTTC	CASSLALAGGRPYEQYF
.	TRBJ1-2	TRBV28	once	TGTGCCAGCAGTTCACAGGCCTCGAATATGGACTATGGCTACACCTTC	CASSSQASNMDYGYTF